This is a list of T cell receptor beta chains from one sample in a study of blood T cell repertoires in COVID-19. The method was immunoSEQ multiplex PCR; TCRdb's version includes in-frame clones alone and lacks a portion of them. The sample contains tens of thousands of clones, less than 85% of which appear only once. The sequencing sample was made of peripheral blood. These receptors were obtained from a man aged 60-69 years with acute or convalescent COVID-19. Both conserved end residues are part of each CDR3. A D gene is named only where the DNA matches it firmly. Clone size, where shown, is once, few, many, or a class for clones that have expanded.

d_call: TRBD1; j_call: TRBJ1-6; v_call: TRBV15; clone_size: .; cdr3_nt: TGTGCCACCAGCAGAGCCGCCGGACAGGCAAGTTCACCCCTCCACTTT; cdr3_aa: CATSRAAGQASSPLHF
d_call: .; j_call: TRBJ1-2; v_call: TRBV6-5; clone_size: .; cdr3_nt: TGTGCCAGCAGTTACTCAGACAGGAACTATGGCTACACCTTC; cdr3_aa: CASSYSDRNYGYTF
d_call: TRBD1; j_call: TRBJ2-3; v_call: TRBV7-3; clone_size: .; cdr3_nt: TGTGCCAGCAGCCCGGGACAGAGCACAGATACGCAGTATTTT; cdr3_aa: CASSPGQSTDTQYF
d_call: TRBD1; j_call: TRBJ2-1; v_call: TRBV29-1; clone_size: .; cdr3_nt: TGCAGCTTCCGGGACAGAACCTCCTCCTACAATGAGCAGTTCTTC; cdr3_aa: CSFRDRTSSYNEQFF
d_call: TRBD2; j_call: TRBJ2-7; v_call: TRBV7-2; clone_size: .; cdr3_nt: TGTGCCAGCAGCTTAGGCGGGGGCTACGAGCAGTACTTC; cdr3_aa: CASSLGGGYEQYF
d_call: .; j_call: TRBJ1-2; v_call: TRBV12-3/TRBV12-4; clone_size: .; cdr3_nt: TGTGCCAGCAGTCTCGGGAAAAACTATGGCTACACCTTC; cdr3_aa: CASSLGKNYGYTF
d_call: TRBD1; j_call: TRBJ1-4; v_call: TRBV30; clone_size: once; cdr3_nt: TGTGCCTGGAGTCCGAGACAGGGGGCATACGAAAAACTGTTTTTT; cdr3_aa: CAWSPRQGAYEKLFF
d_call: TRBD2; j_call: TRBJ2-2; v_call: TRBV12-5; clone_size: .; cdr3_nt: TGTGCTAGTGGTTTGGCCTCTACTAGCGGGGGGGCCACCGGGGAGCTGTTTTTT; cdr3_aa: CASGLASTSGGATGELFF
d_call: .; j_call: TRBJ1-2; v_call: TRBV29-1; clone_size: .; cdr3_nt: TGCAGCGTTTTCCGGGACTATGGCTACACCTTC; cdr3_aa: CSVFRDYGYTF
d_call: TRBD1; j_call: TRBJ1-2; v_call: TRBV24-1; clone_size: .; cdr3_nt: TGTGCCACCGGGGTACAGGGGACGGCTGGCTACACCTTC; cdr3_aa: CATGVQGTAGYTF
d_call: .; j_call: TRBJ1-3; v_call: TRBV19; clone_size: .; cdr3_nt: TGTGCCAGTAGTATAGGTGGCGGATCGAGCTCTGGAAACACCATATATTTT; cdr3_aa: CASSIGGGSSSGNTIYF
d_call: TRBD1; j_call: TRBJ1-2; v_call: TRBV5-1; clone_size: .; cdr3_nt: TGCGCCAGCAGCCTAACTCCGGGACAGGGGGGCTATGGCTACACCTTC; cdr3_aa: CASSLTPGQGGYGYTF